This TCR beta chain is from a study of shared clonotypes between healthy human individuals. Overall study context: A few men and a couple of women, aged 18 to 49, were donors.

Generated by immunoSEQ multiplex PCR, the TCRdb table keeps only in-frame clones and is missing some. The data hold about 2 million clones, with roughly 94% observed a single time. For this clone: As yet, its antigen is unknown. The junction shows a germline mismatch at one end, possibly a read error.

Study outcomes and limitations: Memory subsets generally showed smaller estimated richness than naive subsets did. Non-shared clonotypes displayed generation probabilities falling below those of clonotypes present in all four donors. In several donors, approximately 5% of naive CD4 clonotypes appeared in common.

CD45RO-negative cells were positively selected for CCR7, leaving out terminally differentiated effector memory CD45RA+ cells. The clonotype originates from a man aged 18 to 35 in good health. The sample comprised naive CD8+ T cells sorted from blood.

CDR3 nucleotide sequence: TGTGCCAACAGTTATTCAGTCTCCTACGAGCAGTACTTC. Protein: CANSYSVSYEQYF. The rearrangement links TRBV6-5 to TRBJ2-7; no clear D gene. Germline V lookup: CDR1 MNHEY, CDR2 SVGAGI. The CDR3 is 13 amino acids.